This T cell receptor (beta chain) is from a study of T cell responses to AZD1222 COVID-19 vaccine. Libraries were prepared by immunoSEQ multiplex PCR; TCRdb keeps only in-frame clonotypes and omits some of them. The table shows roughly 100,000 clones, with around 91% occurring only once. Broader study findings: AZD1222 recipients seropositive at baseline numbered only six or seven.

Details on this clone: The antigen is not known.

This receptor was taken from an adult in good health. Sequencing used peripheral blood, obtained on day 0 of AZD1222 vaccination.

CDR3 in amino acids: CASSGASGEGMDTQYF. The CDR3 nucleotides are TGTGCCAGCAGTGGGGCTAGCGGGGAGGGCATGGATACGCAGTATTTT. The V call is TRBV6-1, the J call TRBJ2-3; 9 positions match TRBD2. CDR3 length: 16 residues. The junction had 11 bases not matched to a gene; V was cut back by 4 bases and J by 6 bases. Germline assignment: CDR1 MNHNS and CDR2 SASEGT.